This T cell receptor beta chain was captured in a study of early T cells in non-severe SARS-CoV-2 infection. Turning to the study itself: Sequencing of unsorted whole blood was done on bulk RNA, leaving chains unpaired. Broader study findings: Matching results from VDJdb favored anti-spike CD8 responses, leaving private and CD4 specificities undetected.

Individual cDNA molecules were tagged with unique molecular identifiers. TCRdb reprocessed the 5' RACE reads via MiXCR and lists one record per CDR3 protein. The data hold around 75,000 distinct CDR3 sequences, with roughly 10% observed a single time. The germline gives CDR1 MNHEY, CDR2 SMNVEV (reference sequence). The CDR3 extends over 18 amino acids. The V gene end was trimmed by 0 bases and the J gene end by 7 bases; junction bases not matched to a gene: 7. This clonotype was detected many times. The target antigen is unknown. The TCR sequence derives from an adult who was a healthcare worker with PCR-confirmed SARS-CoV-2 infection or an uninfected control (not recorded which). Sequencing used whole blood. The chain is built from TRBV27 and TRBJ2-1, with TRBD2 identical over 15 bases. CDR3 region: CASSLSGLAGGLGNEQFF. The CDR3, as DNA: TGTGCCAGCAGTTTATCAGGACTAGCGGGAGGGCTGGGGAATGAGCAGTTCTTC.